These T cell receptor beta chains were read from a single sample in a study of untreated major depressive disorder. The method was immunoSEQ multiplex PCR; TCRdb's version includes in-frame clones alone and lacks a portion of them. The data hold 20,000 to 25,000 clones, with roughly 86% observed a single time. The sequenced sample was CD4+ T cells from PBMCs. These TCRs come from a woman aged 25-40 years in good health. CDR3s include the opening cysteine and the closing phenylalanine or tryptophan. A D gene is named only where the DNA matches it firmly. Only some rows state a clone size, as once, few, many or a class for expanded clones.

DNA,CDR3,D,size,V,J
TGTGCCAGCAGTGACAGGGGGACACCGTACTTC,CASSDRGTPYF,TRBD1,-,TRBV2,TRBJ2-7
TGTGCCAGCAGTTACTGGACCCCGGACGATTCACCCCTCCACTTT,CASSYWTPDDSPLHF,-,few,TRBV6-5,TRBJ1-6
TGTGCCAGCAGTTACATGACCGACTCCTACGAGCAGTACTTC,CASSYMTDSYEQYF,-,-,TRBV6-5,TRBJ2-7
TGTGCCAGCAGCCCCCCAACGTGGATGAACACTGAAGCTTTCTTT,CASSPPTWMNTEAFF,-,-,TRBV14,TRBJ1-1
TGTGCCACCTCACAGGACGAGGGTCAGCCCCAGCATTTT,CATSQDEGQPQHF,-,-,TRBV2,TRBJ1-5
TGCGCCAGCAGCCAAGAAGCCGGGACTAGCGGGAGTTACGAGCAGTACTTC,CASSQEAGTSGSYEQYF,TRBD2,-,TRBV4-1,TRBJ2-7
TGTGCCAGCTCACCTGGGACAGGGTCACAGGAAAAACTGTTTTTT,CASSPGTGSQEKLFF,TRBD1,-,TRBV18,TRBJ1-4
TGCGCCAGCAGCCTCCCCGGGGGGGGCCGCCATAACAAGGAGACCCAGTACTTC,CASSLPGGGRHNKETQYF,TRBD2,once,TRBV10-1,TRBJ2-5
TGTGCCAGCAGCTTGGGCCAGGGAAATTCACCCCTCCACTTT,CASSLGQGNSPLHF,-,-,TRBV5-4,TRBJ1-6
TGTGCCAGCAGCGCTACGACCGACAGGGGTCGCTTCTTC,CASSATTDRGRFF,TRBD1,-,TRBV9,TRBJ2-1
TGTGCCAGCACGAGGGTGGGTACTGAAGCTTTCTTT,CASTRVGTEAFF,-,-,TRBV28,TRBJ1-1
TGCGCCAGCAGCTGGGGCCGGGGGGGCAGCTATGGCTACACCTTC,CASSWGRGGSYGYTF,-,-,TRBV5-1,TRBJ1-2
TGCGCCAGCAGCTCACGACAGGGGCACACCACAACTAATGAAAAACTGTTTTTT,CASSSRQGHTTTNEKLFF,TRBD1,-,TRBV5-1,TRBJ1-4
TGTGCCAGCAGCCCCCGTGACAGGGCGAACACTGAAGCTTTCTTT,CASSPRDRANTEAFF,TRBD1,-,TRBV28,TRBJ1-1
TGCGCCAGCAGCCAAGATCGGGTGCAGTCCTATGGCTACACCTTC,CASSQDRVQSYGYTF,-,-,TRBV4-3,TRBJ1-2
TGCGCCAGCAGCCAAGATCCTCGGAGATACAATGAGCAGTTCTTC,CASSQDPRRYNEQFF,-,-,TRBV4-3,TRBJ2-1
TGCGCCAGCAGCTTACAGGGCTACGAGCAGTACTTC,CASSLQGYEQYF,-,-,TRBV5-1,TRBJ2-7
TGTGCCAGCAGTCCGGACAGCGGTGTGAAAGCTTTCTTT,CASSPDSGVKAFF,-,-,TRBV6-5,TRBJ1-1
TGCGCCAGCAGTCACAGCTCCTACGAGCAGTACTTC,CASSHSSYEQYF,-,-,TRBV23-1,TRBJ2-7
TGTGCCAGCAGTGAAATAGTCGGGGAGCTGTTTTTT,CASSEIVGELFF,-,-,TRBV6-1,TRBJ2-2
TGTGCCAGCAGCTATAGCGGGGGCCGGGACATTCAGTACTTC,CASSYSGGRDIQYF,TRBD2,-,TRBV2,TRBJ2-4
TGTGCCAGCAGTGGCCCCCCGGGACAGGCCTATGGCTACACCTTC,CASSGPPGQAYGYTF,TRBD1,once,TRBV6-1,TRBJ1-2
TGTGCCAGCAGCCAAGATGGACTAGCCCCCGGGGAGCTGTTTTTT,CASSQDGLAPGELFF,TRBD2,-,TRBV4-2,TRBJ2-2
TGTGCCAGCACCGGTGACAGGGGGCTCGTTGGAAACACCATATATTTT,CASTGDRGLVGNTIYF,TRBD1,-,TRBV28,TRBJ1-3
TGTGCCAGCAGCTTAGTCCTAATAGAGACCCAGTACTTC,CASSLVLIETQYF,-,-,TRBV11-2,TRBJ2-5
TGTGCCAGCGTCGCAAACTATGGCTACACCTTC,CASVANYGYTF,-,few,TRBV28,TRBJ1-2
TGTGCCAGCAGCTTGGAGGGCGGACTCTACGAGCAGTACTTC,CASSLEGGLYEQYF,-,-,TRBV5-6,TRBJ2-7
TGCGCCAGCAGCTTCGGGGAGGGGAGAGAGACCCAGTACTTC,CASSFGEGRETQYF,TRBD2,-,TRBV5-1,TRBJ2-5